Shown below are 30 T cell receptor beta chains from a single sample sequenced in a study of T cells in Graves' hyperthyroidism and ophthalmopathy. Amplified regions were TCR beta CDR3 sequences from RNA transcripts. When the TCR CDR3 underwent first-round RT-PCR, the HTBI primer set was used. TCRdb used MiXCR to reprocess the multiplex PCR reads, holding one entry per CDR3 protein. The sample records about 520,000 distinct CDR3 sequences, around 22% being singletons. Source material: blood. Every receptor here comes from a woman aged 25 to 39 with Graves' ophthalmopathy.

This clonotype was observed at least ten times. The V gene is TRBV29-1, the J gene TRBJ1-2, with 12 positions matching TRBD1. CDR3 length equals 15 residues. J gave up 8 bases and V 4 bases, and 11 bases lay outside the gene matches. CDR1 and CDR2 from the germline V gene are SQVTM and ANQGSEA. CDR3 nucleotides: TGCAGCGTTGCACCTCACGGGACAGGGGGCGACGGCTACACCTTC. Protein: CSVAPHGTGGDGYTF.

This clonotype was counted only a few times. J is TRBJ2-7 and V is TRBV30; D is uncertain. This CDR3 comprises 13 residues. Trimming cost V 0 bases and J 4 bases, with 10 bases left between them. Germline V gives CDR1 GTSNPN, CDR2 SVGIG (reference sequence). In DNA form, the CDR3 reads TGTGCCTGGAGTGTAAAGTGGGGATACGAGCAGTACTTC. This gives the protein CAWSVKWGYEQYF. Complete variable domain (other parts from reference TRBV30 and TRBJ2-7): SQTIHQWPATLVQPVGSPLSLECTVEGTSNPNLYWYRQAAGRGLQLLFYSVGIGQISSEVPQNLSASRPQDRQFILSSKKLLLSDSGFYLCAWSVKWGYEQYFGPGTRLTVT.

The rearrangement joins TRBV28 to TRBJ2-5; 12 bases are a match to TRBD1. The germline CDR1 and CDR2 sequences are MDHEN and SYDVKM. This CDR3 contains 16 residues. Germline trimming cut 6 bases from V and 4 bases from J; bases unmatched to any gene: 9. The CDR3 DNA sequence: TGTGCCAGCAGCCGGGACAGGGGGCCCAAGCGAGAGACCCAGTACTTC. It yields the protein CASSRDRGPKRETQYF.

V and J are TRBV7-3 and TRBJ1-5; a weak D match, TRBD1 (5 bases). From germline, CDR1 is SGHTA and CDR2 FQGTGA. Trimming removed 4 bases from V and 8 bases from J, with 12 bases in between. The CDR3 extends over 13 amino acids. CDR3 in DNA: TGTGCCAGCAGCTCCCGGGGGGGGGAGCCCCAGCATTTT. It translates to CASSSRGGEPQHF.

The chain links TRBV6-1 to TRBJ2-5; perhaps TRBD1 as D (5 bases). The ends were cut back, 7 bases at V and 7 bases at J, with 19 bases in the middle. Germline V gene lookup returns CDR1 MNHNS and CDR2 SASEGT. The CDR3 totals 14 residues. The CDR3 DNA follows: TGTGCCAGCACCCAGATGGACAACCCTCGGACCCAGTACTTC. Translation gives CASTQMDNPRTQYF.

V and J are TRBV19 and TRBJ2-5; D not certain. CDR3 length: 14 amino acids. V gave up 5 bases and J gave up 3 bases, with 13 bases separating them. Germline CDR1 LNHDA, CDR2 SQIVND (reference sequence). The CDR3 is CASSARTAKETQYF. As DNA, the CDR3 is TGTGCCAGTAGTGCCCGGACGGCTAAAGAGACCCAGTACTTC.

This clonotype appeared a single time. The rearrangement joins TRBV5-1 to TRBJ2-7; D is undetermined. This CDR3 is built from 16 residues. CDR1 and CDR2 (germline): SGHRS, YFSETQ. V was clipped by 6 bases and J by 0 bases, with 19 bases between them. The CDR3 loop reads CASTITPASNSYEQYF. The CDR3 DNA reads as TGCGCCAGCACCATCACCCCCGCGTCGAACTCCTACGAGCAGTACTTC.

This clonotype showed up many times. The rearrangement links TRBV7-9 to TRBJ2-7; 9 positions agree with TRBD1. The J segment lost 5 bases and the V segment lost 4 bases, leaving 9 bases of the junction unmatched. This CDR3 contains 15 residues. From germline, CDR1 is SEHNR and CDR2 FQNEAQ (reference sequence). Here the CDR3 reads CASSYRGGQGDEQYF. CDR3 in DNA: TGTGCCAGCAGCTACAGGGGGGGACAGGGCGACGAGCAGTACTTC.

This clonotype was detected once. This chain links TRBV6-1 with TRBJ1-2; D uncertain. The CDR3 is made up of 12 amino acids. Between the trimmed V and J ends, which lost 3 bases and 4 bases, there was a span of 6 bases. Germline CDR1 is MNHNS and CDR2 is SASEGT. In nucleotides, the CDR3 is TGTGCCAGCAGTGATGCGGTCTATGGCTACACCTTC. Translation: CASSDAVYGYTF.

This clonotype has ten or more counts. This sequence joins TRBV2 and TRBJ2-7; possibly TRBD1 for D (6 bases). V was pared by 6 bases and J by 3 bases, with 15 bases between. CDR3 size: 14 residues. CDR1 and CDR2 (germline): SNHLY, FYNNEI. CDR3 residues: CASSATGGNYEQYF. In nucleotides, the CDR3 is TGTGCCAGCAGCGCGACAGGTGGGAACTACGAGCAGTACTTC. The variable domain in full, with the rest retrieved from reference TRBV2 and TRBJ2-7, is EPEVTQTPSHQVTQMGQEVILRCVPISNHLYFYWYRQILGQKVEFLVSFYNNEISEKSEIFDDQFSVERPDGSNFTLKIRSTKLEDSAMYFCASSATGGNYEQYFGPGTRLTVT.

This clonotype has ten or more counts. The V gene is TRBV12-3 or TRBV12-4, the J gene TRBJ2-7; TRBD2 might be the D (6 bases). The CDR3 runs 15 residues. Trimming shortened V by 5 bases and J by 5 bases, and 19 bases separated the two germline ends. In DNA form, the CDR3 reads TGTGCCAGCAGTACCGGGGTTAAGGACTACCACGAGCAGTACTTC. Amino acid sequence: CASSTGVKDYHEQYF.

Ten or more counts support this clonotype. This chain uses TRBV6-2 or TRBV6-3 with TRBJ1-6; tentatively, D is TRBD1 (5 bases). Trimming removed 4 bases at V and 9 bases at J, with 10 bases between. CDR1 MNHEY and CDR2 SVGEGT come from the germline V gene. The length of the CDR3 is 13 residues. CDR3 sequence reads: CASSSGATSPLHF. The CDR3 DNA follows: TGTGCCAGCAGTTCTGGGGCTACTTCACCCCTCCACTTT.

V gene TRBV6-1 combines with J gene TRBJ1-6, with 7 bases matching TRBD1. Trimming at V came to 3 bases and at J to 0 bases, leaving 8 bases not matched to a gene. Germline CDR1 and CDR2: MNHNS and SASEGT. This CDR3 comprises 18 residues. DNA for the CDR3: TGTGCCAGCAGTGACGCAGGGACAGTGAGCTCCTATAATTCACCCCTCCACTTT. Its protein is CASSDAGTVSSYNSPLHF.

This clonotype occurred many times. At one end, the junction sequence differs from germline, possibly due to a read error. The J gene is TRBJ2-5, the V gene TRBV4-1, with D possibly being TRBD2 (6 bases). This CDR3 spans 17 amino acids. Germline lookup yields CDR1 MGHRA and CDR2 YSYEKL. The chain's CDR3 is CASSPPSGLAVQEAQYF. As DNA, the CDR3 is TGCGCCAGCAGCCCGCCCTCGGGGTTAGCGGTACAAGAGGCCCAGTACTTC.

This chain uses TRBV2 with TRBJ2-7, with 10 bases identical to TRBD2. V was clipped by 7 bases and J by 2 bases; unmatched bases: 14. The CDR3 runs to 17 residues. CDR1 SNHLY and CDR2 FYNNEI come from the germline V gene. The CDR3: CASTSASGGAKPYEQYF. The CDR3 nucleotides read TGTGCCAGCACGAGTGCTAGCGGGGGAGCGAAGCCCTACGAGCAGTACTTC.

The CDR3 sequence: CASSLADGNYEQYF. CDR3 DNA sequence: TGCGCCAGCAGCTTGGCGGACGGCAACTACGAGCAGTACTTC. The chain is built from TRBV5-1 and TRBJ2-7, with D unclear. From germline, CDR1 is SGHRS and CDR2 YFSETQ. CDR3 size: 14 residues. The ends were cut back, 0 bases at V and 3 bases at J, with 10 bases in the middle. Full variable domain (rest looked up from reference TRBV5-1 and TRBJ2-7): KAGVTQTPRYLIKTRGQQVTLSCSPISGHRSVSWYQQTPGQGLQFLFEYFSETQRNKGNFPGRFSGRQFSNSRSEMNVSTLELGDSALYLCASSLADGNYEQYFGPGTRLTVT.

This clonotype was observed a handful of times. The rearrangement joins TRBV4-1 to TRBJ2-7; no firm D call. V gave up 4 bases and J gave up 5 bases, with 12 bases separating them. CDR3 length: 13 residues. CDR1 and CDR2 (germline): MGHRA, YSYEKL. CDR3 in amino acids: CASSPRKRDEQYF. CDR3 bases: TGCGCCAGCAGCCCCAGGAAGCGCGACGAGCAGTACTTC.

This clonotype was recorded only once. A read error may be the cause here, since a much bigger clone is one base away. The chain has TRBV28 and TRBJ2-4; D is unclear. The CDR3 extends over 12 amino acids. The V gene's germline CDR1 is MDHEN and CDR2 SYDVKM. V lost 3 bases, J lost 7 bases, and 7 bases lay in between. CDR3 in amino acids: CASSFMGNIQYF. The DNA of the CDR3 is TGTGCCAGCAGTTTCATGGGGAACATTCAGTACTTC.

This clonotype was seen more than once but under ten times. The chain carries TRBV12-3 or TRBV12-4 and TRBJ2-7; 7 bases are a match to TRBD1. V gave up 7 bases and J gave up 0 bases; unmatched junction bases: 6. CDR3 size: 14 residues. The CDR3 nucleotides are TGTGCCAGCACCGAGGGACAGAACTCCTACGAGCAGTACTTC. Translation gives CASTEGQNSYEQYF.

CDR3 sequence reads: CASSITGTAEETQYF. The CDR3 DNA reads as TGTGCCAGCAGTATTACCGGGACAGCTGAAGAGACCCAGTACTTC. This chain links TRBV12-3 or TRBV12-4 with TRBJ2-5; TRBD1 matches 7 bases. The CDR3 contains 15 residues. Trimming took 5 bases from V and 3 from J; bases not matched to a gene: 9.

This clonotype occurred many times. The chain combines TRBV5-1 with TRBJ2-7; TRBD2 matches at 7 bases. Germline values: CDR1 SGHRS, CDR2 YFSETQ. The CDR3 sequence is 13 residues long. V trimming: 1 base; J trimming: 5 bases; junction bases outside the gene matches: 3. CDR3 DNA: TGCGCCAGCAGCTTGTGGGGGGGGGACGAGCAGTACTTC. Protein product: CASSLWGGDEQYF.

This clonotype was detected ten times or more. The chain links TRBV28 to TRBJ1-2; D call uncertain. CDR3 size: 14 residues. In germline, CDR1 is MDHEN, CDR2 SYDVKM. V lost 9 bases and J lost 5, with 19 bases in between. The CDR3 sequence: CASRTTTGWYGYTF. CDR3 nucleotide sequence: TGTGCCAGTAGAACAACGACGGGATGGTATGGCTACACCTTC.

This clonotype was seen at least ten times. The chain is built from TRBV6-5 and TRBJ2-7; 7 nucleotides agree with TRBD1. Germline trimming cut 6 bases from V and 0 bases from J; bases unmatched to any gene: 8. Germline V gene data show CDR1 as MNHEY and CDR2 as SVGAGI. The CDR3 consists of 15 residues. CDR3 coding DNA: TGTGCCAGCAGATACCGGGACAGCCTCTCCTACGAGCAGTACTTC. It encodes CASRYRDSLSYEQYF.

The chain carries TRBV19 and TRBJ1-5; tentatively, D is TRBD1 (5 bases). The CDR3 contains 15 residues. Germline V gene data show CDR1 as LNHDA and CDR2 as SQIVND (reference sequence). Trimming removed 6 bases from V and 2 bases from J, with 14 bases in between. As DNA, the CDR3 is TGTGCCAGTAGCCATCCAAGAGGGGGCAATCAGCCCCAGCATTTT. This sequence encodes CASSHPRGGNQPQHF.

This clonotype was seen ten or more times. J is TRBJ1-2 and V is TRBV20-1; tentatively, D is TRBD1 (6 bases). V lost 6 bases and J 4 bases, leaving 18 bases between the germline ends. Germline V gene data show CDR1 as DFQATT and CDR2 as SNEGSKA (reference sequence). The CDR3 has 14 amino acids. DNA for the CDR3: TGCAGTGCGAGGCCGGGACACCTATCCTATGGCTACACCTTC. It codes for CSARPGHLSYGYTF.

The chain links TRBV20-1 to TRBJ2-5; D call uncertain. Germline V gives CDR1 DFQATT, CDR2 SNEGSKA (reference sequence). This CDR3 is 14 amino acids long. Between the trimmed V and J ends, which lost 1 base and 2 bases, there was a span of 11 bases. CDR3 residues: CSARGWQDQETQYF. The CDR3 DNA reads as TGCAGTGCTAGAGGGTGGCAGGATCAAGAGACCCAGTACTTC.

This clonotype was observed many times. CDR3 in amino acids: CASSLANAKIAYGYTF. Written as DNA, the CDR3 is TGTGCCAGCAGCTTAGCTAACGCCAAGATAGCTTATGGCTACACCTTC. This chain joins TRBV7-8 and TRBJ1-2; D gene uncertain. Trimming left V 0 bases short and J 5 bases short, with 16 bases between. This CDR3 comprises 16 residues. Germline CDR1 reads SGHVS; CDR2 reads FQNEAQ.

This clonotype has a handful of counts. The chain employs TRBV6-1 and TRBJ1-4, with 7 bases identical to TRBD1. The CDR3 spans 16 residues. Per germline, CDR1 MNHNS and CDR2 SASEGT. J lost 3 bases, V lost 6 bases, and 10 bases had no gene match. The CDR3 is CASSPVPGQPNEKLFF. In nucleotides, the CDR3 is TGTGCCAGCAGCCCCGTTCCGGGACAGCCTAATGAAAAACTGTTTTTT.

This clonotype showed up many times. The chain combines TRBV6-1 with TRBJ1-6; D is undetermined. The germline V gene has CDR1 MNHNS and CDR2 SASEGT. This CDR3 spans 14 amino acids. Trimming took 1 base from V and 7 from J, leaving 8 bases between them. DNA for the CDR3: TGTGCCAGCAGTGAAGGCCGCGAGAATTCACCCCTCCACTTT. Its protein product is CASSEGRENSPLHF.

This clonotype has a count of ten or more. The chain carries TRBV19 and TRBJ1-1, with D maybe TRBD1 (5 bases). CDR3 length: 13 residues. Germline CDR1 is LNHDA and CDR2 is SQIVND (reference sequence). With 6 bases removed from V and 2 bases from J, the gap between germline ends came to 10 bases. In nucleotides, the CDR3 is TGTGCCAGTAGGGGACTGATAAACACTGAAGCTTTCTTT. It translates to CASRGLINTEAFF.